These 18 T cell receptor beta chains originate from one sample sequenced in a study of OX40 agonist ivuxolimab in advanced cancers. Profiled with immunoSEQ multiplex PCR; TCRdb holds only in-frame clones, not every one. The top ten clones hold 0.95% to 1.2% of a sample with around 48,000 clones, roughly 80% of them seen once. Material: CD4+ or CD8+ T cells sorted from blood, obtained in a trial of the OX40 agonist ivuxolimab. The source is an adult with an advanced solid tumor such as melanoma, head and neck, liver or kidney cancer.

The chain uses TRBV11-2 and TRBJ2-1, with 8 positions matching TRBD2. The CDR3 has 15 residues. J lost 7 bases, V lost 5 bases, and 10 bases had no gene match. Germline-derived CDR1 and CDR2 are SGHAT and FQNNGV. CDR3 sequence (DNA): TGTGCCAGCAGCCTAGTCCCGACTAGCGCTAATGAGCAGTTCTTC. Its protein is CASSLVPTSANEQFF.

This CDR3 is CASSLSGGADTQYF. Here the CDR3 DNA reads TGTGCCAGCAGCTTAAGCGGGGGGGCAGATACGCAGTATTTT. V gene TRBV7-3 combines with J gene TRBJ2-3; 9 positions agree with TRBD2. J lost 4 bases, V lost 1 base, and 0 bases had no gene match. Germline-derived CDR1 and CDR2 are SGHTA and FQGTGA. There are 14 residues in the CDR3.

V is TRBV18 and J is TRBJ1-6; unclear D gene. The V end was cut by 1 base, the J end by 10 bases, with 11 bases between. The CDR3 covers 14 residues. CDR1 is KGHSH and CDR2 is LQKENI in the germline V gene. The CDR3 nucleotides are TGTGCCAGCTCACCACTTGGGGTCAGCTCACCCCTCCACTTT. It yields the protein CASSPLGVSSPLHF.

The chain couples TRBV9 to TRBJ1-3; 7 nucleotides agree with TRBD1. The CDR3 contains 15 residues. V shed 3 bases and J 2 bases; nucleotides not matched to a gene: 5. The V gene's germline CDR1 is SGDLS and CDR2 YYNGEE. The chain's CDR3 is CASSASGTAGNTIYF. Here the CDR3 DNA reads TGTGCCAGCAGCGCATCCGGGACAGCTGGAAACACCATATATTTT.

This clone appeared once. The chain combines TRBV6-1 with TRBJ2-3; D might be TRBD2 (6 bases). CDR1 and CDR2 from the germline V gene are MNHNS and SASEGT. The CDR3 contains 14 residues. V dropped 4 bases and J dropped 0 bases, with 8 bases sitting between them. CDR3 sequence: CASSGDSSTDTQYF. The CDR3 DNA reads as TGTGCCAGCAGTGGGGACTCTAGCACAGATACGCAGTATTTT.

The V gene is TRBV7-3, the J gene TRBJ2-1; the D gene is possibly TRBD1 (6 bases). CDR3 length: 13 amino acids. In germline, CDR1 is SGHTA, CDR2 FQGTGA. Trimming left V 6 bases short and J 9 bases short, with 15 bases between. The CDR3 nucleotides are TGTGCCAGCAGTCGGGACATGGGCGCTGAGCAGTTCTTC. Amino acid sequence: CASSRDMGAEQFF.

The chain employs TRBV6-5 and TRBJ2-2; 10 bases line up with TRBD1. The CDR3 loop spans 14 amino acids. Trimming at V came to 4 bases and at J to 7 bases, leaving 3 bases not matched to a gene. The germline V gene encodes CDR1 MNHEY and CDR2 SVGAGI. DNA of the CDR3: TGTGCCAGCAGTTCCCGGGACAGGGGCGGGGAGCTGTTTTTT. Amino acids: CASSSRDRGGELFF.

V usage is TRBV18 and J usage is TRBJ2-7; tentatively, D is TRBD2 (6 bases). The CDR3 spans 14 residues. Germline values: CDR1 KGHSH, CDR2 LQKENI. The ends were cut back, 2 bases at V and 5 bases at J, with 13 bases in the middle. CDR3 DNA: TGTGCCAGCTCACCAGGGGGGAATCTCGACGAGCAGTACTTC. As protein: CASSPGGNLDEQYF.

CDR3 sequence: CASSTRGQLNTEAFF. The CDR3 nucleotides read TGTGCCAGTAGTACCCGAGGACAGCTGAACACTGAAGCTTTCTTT. This chain connects TRBV19 to TRBJ1-1; TRBD1 is a possible D gene (6 bases). CDR1 and CDR2 (germline): LNHDA, SQIVND (reference sequence). The ends were cut back, 4 bases at V and 0 bases at J, with 12 bases in the middle. CDR3 length: 15 amino acids.

J is TRBJ1-3 and V is TRBV7-2, with D tentatively TRBD1 (5 bases). Trimming pared 8 bases from V and 1 base from J, leaving 18 bases between. This CDR3 is built from 16 residues. CDR1 and CDR2 from the germline V gene are SGHTA and FQGNSA. The CDR3 nucleotides read TGTGCCAGCGGGGCCCTCTCCGAAGGTTCTGGAAACACCATATATTTT. The encoded protein is CASGALSEGSGNTIYF.

This sequence joins TRBV30 and TRBJ2-7; D might be TRBD2 (6 bases). CDR3 length: 13 amino acids. Trimming stripped 3 bases from V and 7 bases from J, with 16 bases between. The germline V gene encodes CDR1 GTSNPN and CDR2 SVGIG (reference sequence). The CDR3 spells CAWSGRALVEQYF. CDR3 nucleotide sequence: TGTGCCTGGAGCGGGAGAGCCCTGGTGGAGCAGTACTTC.

The gene calls are TRBV14 and TRBJ2-3; a weak D match, TRBD2 (5 bases). Trimming cost V 6 bases and J 1 base, with 8 bases left between them. From germline, CDR1 is SGHDN and CDR2 FVKESK. The CDR3 spans 13 residues. The CDR3 loop is CASRRAGTDTQYF. DNA for the CDR3: TGTGCCAGCAGGCGGGCAGGCACAGATACGCAGTATTTT.

This chain connects TRBV7-2 to TRBJ2-7; D remains unclear. The V gene lost 3 bases and the J gene lost 2 bases, with 8 bases spanning the gap. The CDR3 is 13 amino acids. CDR1 and CDR2 from the germline V gene are SGHTA and FQGNSA. DNA for the CDR3: TGTGCCAGCAGCTTTTCCCTAACCTACGAGCAGTACTTC. Protein sequence: CASSFSLTYEQYF.

The chain combines TRBV5-4 with TRBJ2-1; D gene unclear. The CDR3 covers 11 residues. The germline gives CDR1 SGHNT, CDR2 YYREEE (reference sequence). Trimming removed 9 bases from V and 7 bases from J, with 11 bases in between. CDR3 nucleotide sequence: TGTGCCACCTCGGTCGGAAATGAGCAGTTCTTC. It yields the protein CATSVGNEQFF.

The chain uses TRBV11-2 and TRBJ1-1; tentative D call: TRBD1 (5 bases). The CDR3 covers 15 residues. The V end lost 6 bases, the J end lost 1 base, and 15 bases lay between the germline ends. The germline gives CDR1 SGHAT, CDR2 FQNNGV. The CDR3 protein is CASRGVRGANTEAFF. The DNA for the CDR3 is TGTGCCAGCAGGGGGGTGCGGGGAGCGAACACTGAAGCTTTCTTT.

This clone was counted once. The chain uses TRBV5-1 and TRBJ2-5, with D possibly matching TRBD1 (5 bases). Germline-derived CDR1 and CDR2 are SGHRS and YFSETQ. This CDR3 is 14 amino acids long. V lost 0 bases to trimming and J lost 2 bases, with 8 bases between them. The CDR3 loop reads CASSLAAGQETQYF. The DNA of the CDR3 is TGCGCCAGCAGCTTGGCGGCAGGGCAAGAGACCCAGTACTTC.

The V call is TRBV19, the J call TRBJ2-5, with D maybe TRBD2 (5 bases). This CDR3 has 15 amino acids. V was trimmed by 2 bases and J by 5 bases, leaving 15 bases between them. Germline V gene lookup returns CDR1 LNHDA and CDR2 SQIVND (reference sequence). The CDR3 DNA reads as TGTGCCAGTAGTATAACCCAAACTAGTTCTGAGACCCAGTACTTC. Protein sequence: CASSITQTSSETQYF.

The chain has TRBV28 and TRBJ2-1; a weak D match, TRBD1 (5 bases). This CDR3 region has 12 residues. The V and J ends lost 5 bases and 10 bases respectively, with 12 bases between them. Germline loops: CDR1 MDHEN, CDR2 SYDVKM. This CDR3 is CASSQIRVEQFF. The CDR3, as DNA: TGTGCCAGCAGTCAAATCAGGGTGGAGCAGTTCTTC.